A single sample is the source of the 17 T cell receptor beta chains below, sequenced in a study of T cell responses to AZD1222 COVID-19 vaccine. This table comes from immunoSEQ multiplex PCR, and its TCRdb copy is limited to in-frame clones, with some not included. The table records 150,000 to 200,000 clones, around 95% of them present only once. Material: peripheral blood, obtained on day 0 of AZD1222 vaccination. The receptors come from an adult in good health.

The chain combines TRBV18 with TRBJ2-7; D gene unclear. Germline CDR1 is KGHSH and CDR2 is LQKENI. This CDR3 region has 12 residues. V dropped 2 bases and J dropped 1 base, with 3 bases sitting between them. This chain's CDR3 is CASSPSSYEQYF. The DNA of the CDR3 is TGTGCCAGCTCACCAAGTTCCTACGAGCAGTACTTC.

In DNA, the CDR3 is TGCGCCAGCAGTGGGGGTGGCCAGCCCCAGCATTTT. Its protein is CASSGGGQPQHF. The chain uses TRBV4-1 and TRBJ1-5; D is perhaps TRBD1 (5 bases). V dropped 6 bases and J dropped 7 bases, with 10 bases sitting between them. CDR3 size: 12 residues. CDR1 and CDR2 from the germline V gene are MGHRA and YSYEKL.

The J gene is TRBJ1-2, the V gene TRBV28; maybe TRBD1 (5 bases). The CDR3 consists of 14 residues. Germline V lookup: CDR1 MDHEN, CDR2 SYDVKM. The ends were cut back, 3 bases at V and 8 bases at J, with 16 bases in the middle. The CDR3 spells CASSFLLGRVGYTF. The CDR3 DNA is TGTGCCAGCAGTTTTTTGCTGGGACGAGTAGGCTACACCTTC.

Here the CDR3 DNA reads TGCGCCAGCAGCTTGTCGTACGATCTGGAGAAGCAGGATACGCAGTATTTT. Protein: CASSLSYDLEKQDTQYF. The V call is TRBV5-1, the J call TRBJ2-3; D not resolved. The V and J ends lost 1 base and 6 bases respectively, with 21 bases between them. The CDR3 totals 17 residues. Germline loops: CDR1 SGHRS, CDR2 YFSETQ.

The V and J genes are TRBV5-1 and TRBJ1-5; D is uncertain. This CDR3 spans 15 amino acids. The ends were cut back, 7 bases at V and 3 bases at J, with 17 bases in the middle. The V gene's germline CDR1 is SGHRS and CDR2 YFSETQ. The CDR3 loop is CASGLIIPFNQPQHF. The CDR3 DNA follows: TGCGCCAGCGGCCTTATTATTCCATTCAATCAGCCCCAGCATTTT.

The chain employs TRBV5-1 and TRBJ2-1; tentatively, D is TRBD2 (7 bases). V lost 4 bases and J lost 10, with 18 bases in between. Per germline, CDR1 SGHRS and CDR2 YFSETQ. The CDR3 extends over 14 amino acids. The CDR3 here is CASSDGRAGGEQFF. The CDR3 nucleotides are TGCGCCAGCAGCGATGGGAGGGCCGGGGGCGAGCAGTTCTTC.

V usage is TRBV7-2 and J usage is TRBJ2-1; D perhaps matches TRBD2 (6 bases). Per the germline V gene, CDR1 is SGHTA and CDR2 is FQGNSA. V was shortened by 4 bases and J by 4 bases, with 8 bases between the two germline ends. The CDR3 extends over 13 amino acids. CDR3 DNA sequence: TGTGCCAGCAGCTCCGGGACTTACAATGAGCAGTTCTTC. Amino acids: CASSSGTYNEQFF.

The chain is built from TRBV6-1 and TRBJ2-1; D is unresolved. Looked up from germline, CDR1 is MNHNS and CDR2 is SASEGT. V lost 3 bases to trimming and J lost 2 bases, with 5 bases between them. The CDR3 loop spans 13 amino acids. The CDR3 region is CASSDRTYNEQFF. CDR3 nucleotide sequence: TGTGCCAGCAGTGACAGGACCTACAATGAGCAGTTCTTC.

This chain uses TRBV28 with TRBJ1-2, with 10 bases aligning to TRBD1. V lost 6 bases, J lost 4 bases, and 11 bases stayed unmatched. CDR3 length: 16 residues. Germline lookup yields CDR1 MDHEN and CDR2 SYDVKM. CDR3 protein: CASRLGTGAGGYGYTF. CDR3 nucleotide sequence: TGTGCCAGCAGACTCGGGACAGGGGCCGGCGGCTATGGCTACACCTTC.

The chain combines TRBV3-1 (or the pseudogene TRBV3-2) with TRBJ2-2; 16 positions match TRBD2. The CDR3 consists of 20 residues. From germline, CDR1 is LGHDT and CDR2 YNNKEL (reference sequence). The J segment lost 3 bases and the V segment lost 2 bases, leaving 9 bases of the junction unmatched. The CDR3 loop is CASSQSTGTSGRVYTGELFF. CDR3 nucleotide sequence: TGTGCCAGCAGCCAATCTACCGGGACTAGCGGGAGGGTCTACACCGGGGAGCTGTTTTTT.

This chain joins TRBV28 and TRBJ1-2; possibly TRBD1 for D (6 bases). The CDR3 consists of 12 residues. V was clipped by 9 bases and J by 8 bases, with 16 bases between them. The V gene's germline CDR1 is MDHEN and CDR2 SYDVKM. The CDR3 loop is CASGPATGGYTF. Written as DNA, the CDR3 is TGTGCCAGTGGACCAGCGACAGGAGGCTACACCTTC.

The V gene is TRBV28, the J gene TRBJ2-7, with 9 positions matching TRBD1. The CDR3 contains 17 residues. After removal of 5 bases from V and 2 bases from J, the junction contained 13 bases not matched to a gene. CDR1 and CDR2 from the germline V gene are MDHEN and SYDVKM. The CDR3 region has the DNA TGTGCCAGCAGTCTTGCCACCCCGGGACAGGGAACCTACGAGCAGTACTTC. Protein product: CASSLATPGQGTYEQYF.

This rearrangement joins TRBV30 to TRBJ2-2; D unclear. V was shortened by 1 base and J by 6 bases, with 6 bases between the two germline ends. Germline V gene data show CDR1 as GTSNPN and CDR2 as SVGIG (reference sequence). This CDR3 contains 12 residues. The CDR3 loop is CAWSAGPGELFF. The CDR3 DNA reads as TGTGCCTGGAGTGCCGGGCCCGGGGAGCTGTTTTTT.

This chain links TRBV20-1 with TRBJ1-2; D perhaps matches TRBD1 (5 bases). The germline V and J ends were trimmed by 3 bases and 6 bases, with 14 bases remaining between them. This CDR3 comprises 13 residues. The germline V gene has CDR1 DFQATT and CDR2 SNEGSKA (reference sequence). This CDR3 is CSASDRQIHGYTF. CDR3 DNA sequence: TGCAGTGCTAGTGATAGACAGATCCATGGCTACACCTTC.

This chain uses TRBV5-1 with TRBJ1-6; a weak D match, TRBD1 (5 bases). CDR1 is SGHRS and CDR2 is YFSETQ in the germline V gene. The CDR3 is made up of 15 amino acids. V lost 0 bases, J lost 7 bases, and 11 bases lay in between. CDR3 nucleotide sequence: TGCGCCAGCAGCTTGGTAAGGGGTTTCAATTCACCCCTCCACTTT. Translating gives CASSLVRGFNSPLHF.

This clone was observed a single time. The V gene is TRBV3-1 (or the pseudogene TRBV3-2), the J gene TRBJ2-7; possibly TRBD2 for D (7 bases). CDR1 is LGHDT and CDR2 is YNNKEL in the germline V gene (reference sequence). V was clipped by 4 bases and J by 8 bases, with 24 bases between them. The CDR3 covers 16 residues. The CDR3 sequence: CASSLKRGGGQDQQYF. As DNA, the CDR3 is TGTGCCAGCAGCCTCAAGCGGGGTGGGGGCCAGGACCAGCAGTACTTC.

Written as DNA, the CDR3 is TGTGCCAGCAGTCGGGGGGGGGAGGGTAAAGCTTTCTTT. It translates to CASSRGGEGKAFF. The chain links TRBV6-5 to TRBJ1-1, with D possibly TRBD1 on 5 matching bases. Germline CDR1 reads MNHEY; CDR2 reads SVGAGI. Between the trimmed V and J ends, which lost 5 bases and 9 bases, there was a span of 16 bases. This CDR3 comprises 13 residues.